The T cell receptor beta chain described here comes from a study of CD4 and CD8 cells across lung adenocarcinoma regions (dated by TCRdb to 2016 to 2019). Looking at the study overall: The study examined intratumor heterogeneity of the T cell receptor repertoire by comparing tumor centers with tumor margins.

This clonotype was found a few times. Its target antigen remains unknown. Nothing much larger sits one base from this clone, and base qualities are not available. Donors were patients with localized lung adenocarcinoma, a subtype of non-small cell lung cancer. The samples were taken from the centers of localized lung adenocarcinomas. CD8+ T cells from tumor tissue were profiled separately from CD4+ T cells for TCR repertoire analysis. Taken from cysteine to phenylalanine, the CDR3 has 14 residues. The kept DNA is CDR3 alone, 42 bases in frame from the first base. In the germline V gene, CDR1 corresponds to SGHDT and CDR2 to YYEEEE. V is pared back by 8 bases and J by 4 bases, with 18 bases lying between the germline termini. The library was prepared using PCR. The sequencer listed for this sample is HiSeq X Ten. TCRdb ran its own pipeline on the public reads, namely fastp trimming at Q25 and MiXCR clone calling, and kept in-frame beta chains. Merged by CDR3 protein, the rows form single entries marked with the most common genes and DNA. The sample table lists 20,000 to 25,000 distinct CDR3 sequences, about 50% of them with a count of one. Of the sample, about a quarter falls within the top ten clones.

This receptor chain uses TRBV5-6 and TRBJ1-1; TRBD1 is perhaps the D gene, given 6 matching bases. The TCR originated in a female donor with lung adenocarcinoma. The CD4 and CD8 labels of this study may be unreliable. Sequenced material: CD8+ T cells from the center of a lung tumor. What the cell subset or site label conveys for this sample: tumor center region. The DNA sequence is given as TGTGCCAGAGGGATCGACAGGAGGGGCACTGAAGCTTTCTTT. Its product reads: CARGIDRRGTEAFF.